The 23 T cell receptor beta chains below were found in one sample sequenced in a study of T cells in localized non-small cell lung cancer (dated by TCRdb to between 2020 and 2021). Library preparation used the immunoSEQ multiplex PCR assay. Entries here come from immuneACCESS through TCRdb and include only in-frame sequences with V and J called. Some clones fail to appear in such tables; in the studies checked, an unresolved V gene covers under half of the shortfall, and the cause of the remainder is unknown. This sample has tens of thousands of clones in its table, and more than 70% of those were observed once. Approximately 15% of the sample is held by the ten biggest clonotypes. The sample was PBMCs, taken before any cancer treatment. These receptors all stem from a woman aged 40 to 75 with stage II squamous cell lung carcinoma.

The gene calls are TRBV7-6 and TRBJ2-2; 13 positions match TRBD2. The ends lost 4 bases at V and 5 bases at J; junction bases unmatched: 7. Germline loops: CDR1 SGHVS, CDR2 FNYEAQ. CDR3 length: 17 amino acids. The CDR3 DNA sequence: TGTGCCAGCAGCTCCTGGACTAGCGGGAGTGGGACCGGGGAGCTGTTTTTT. Protein: CASSSWTSGSGTGELFF.

This chain connects TRBV7-7 to TRBJ2-1; TRBD1 agrees at 9 bases. With V trimmed by 5 bases and J by 7 bases, 9 bases remained unmatched. Germline V gives CDR1 SSHAT, CDR2 FNYEAQ (reference sequence). The CDR3 extends over 15 amino acids. The CDR3 loop is CASSRGTGKGNEQFF. The CDR3 DNA is TGTGCCAGCAGCCGGGGGACAGGGAAAGGGAATGAGCAGTTCTTC.

The chain combines TRBV6-1 with TRBJ1-4; possibly TRBD1 for D (5 bases). This CDR3 has 17 residues. Trimming pared 2 bases from V and 6 bases from J, leaving 19 bases between. Germline CDR1 reads MNHNS; CDR2 reads SASEGT. The CDR3 DNA reads as TGTGCCAGCAGTGAAATACAGTGGGCAGGGTTGGATGAAAAACTGTTTTTT. It codes for CASSEIQWAGLDEKLFF.

The J gene is TRBJ2-2, the V gene TRBV5-1; D ambiguous. Trimming stripped 1 base from V and 5 bases from J, with 6 bases between. The CDR3 runs 13 residues. Germline V lookup: CDR1 SGHRS, CDR2 YFSETQ. The CDR3 protein is CASSLSGTGELFF. In nucleotides, the CDR3 is TGCGCCAGCAGCTTGAGTGGGACCGGGGAGCTGTTTTTT.

This sequence joins TRBV2 and TRBJ2-5, with D perhaps matching TRBD1 (6 bases). The V gene's germline CDR1 is SNHLY and CDR2 FYNNEI. The CDR3 consists of 15 residues. V was shortened by 4 bases and J by 1 base, with 13 bases between the two germline ends. The CDR3 region is CASSGDRWAQETQYF. The CDR3 nucleotides are TGTGCCAGCAGTGGTGACAGGTGGGCCCAAGAGACCCAGTACTTC.

The rearrangement joins TRBV5-6 to TRBJ2-7, with no clear D. The CDR3 extends over 13 amino acids. Per the germline V gene, CDR1 is SGHDT and CDR2 is YYEEEE. V was shortened by 2 bases and J by 3 bases, with 9 bases between the two germline ends. CDR3 region: CASSFARNYEQYF. The CDR3 nucleotides are TGTGCCAGCAGCTTTGCTAGGAACTACGAGCAGTACTTC.

The J gene is TRBJ2-5, the V gene TRBV11-1, with 9 nucleotides matching TRBD1. Trimming took 7 bases from V and 5 from J; bases not matched to a gene: 8. This CDR3 spans 14 amino acids. Looked up from germline, CDR1 is SGHAT and CDR2 is FQDESV (reference sequence). CDR3 residues: CASTDRGIMETQYF. The CDR3 region has the DNA TGTGCCAGCACCGACAGGGGGATAATGGAGACCCAGTACTTC.

The chain is built from TRBV28 and TRBJ1-4; D gene uncertain. V dropped 5 bases and J dropped 8 bases, with 15 bases sitting between them. Per germline, CDR1 MDHEN and CDR2 SYDVKM. CDR3 length: 14 residues. The CDR3 reads CASSPPPAMEKLFF. The CDR3 nucleotides are TGTGCCAGCAGTCCACCTCCCGCGATGGAAAAACTGTTTTTT.

This chain uses TRBV4-3 with TRBJ1-2, with D unresolved. Per germline, CDR1 LGHNA and CDR2 YSLEER. The CDR3 length is 14 residues. V was shortened by 0 bases and J by 8 bases, with 13 bases between the two germline ends. The CDR3 nucleotides read TGCGCCAGCAGCCAAGATCCCAGGACTGAGGGCTACACCTTC. Translation gives CASSQDPRTEGYTF.

V and J are TRBV6-1 and TRBJ1-2; D unclear. The CDR3 is 13 amino acids. Trimming left V 10 bases short and J 3 bases short, with 15 bases between. CDR1 MNHNS and CDR2 SASEGT come from the germline V gene. Written as DNA, the CDR3 is TGTGCCACCATGAGGCTCCGCGACTATGGCTACACCTTC. Its translation: CATMRLRDYGYTF.

The gene calls are TRBV19 and TRBJ2-7; possible D gene TRBD1, 7 bases. Per germline, CDR1 LNHDA and CDR2 SQIVND (reference sequence). The CDR3 has 13 residues. Trimming removed 3 bases at V and 8 bases at J, with 14 bases between. The CDR3 sequence is CASSMGGQNKQYF. The CDR3 DNA reads as TGTGCCAGTAGTATGGGGGGACAGAACAAGCAGTACTTC.

J is TRBJ1-3 and V is TRBV9; D not certain. Germline V lookup: CDR1 SGDLS, CDR2 YYNGEE. The CDR3 loop spans 14 amino acids. Trimming left V 3 bases short and J 0 bases short, with 7 bases between. CDR3: CASSAGSSGNTIYF. DNA for the CDR3: TGTGCCAGCAGCGCTGGGAGCTCTGGAAACACCATATATTTT.

The chain is built from TRBV6-1 and TRBJ1-2; D call uncertain. The V and J ends lost 7 bases and 4 bases respectively, with 19 bases between them. This CDR3 has 15 residues. Germline CDR1 MNHNS, CDR2 SASEGT. CDR3 nucleotide sequence: TGTGCCAGCATTCAACCTCCGAGACACATCTATGGCTACACCTTC. This translates into CASIQPPRHIYGYTF.

The V gene is TRBV11-2, the J gene TRBJ1-2; 10 bases agree with TRBD1. Germline V gives CDR1 SGHAT, CDR2 FQNNGV. This CDR3 comprises 14 residues. The V and J ends lost 7 bases and 6 bases, in that order; junction bases with no gene match: 8. The CDR3 DNA reads TGTGCCAGCATCGGGACAGGGGCCCTCGATGGCTACACCTTC. As protein: CASIGTGALDGYTF. Together with reference TRBV11-2 and TRBJ1-2, the CDR3 gives the full variable domain: EAGVAQSPRYKIIEKRQSVAFWCNPISGHATLYWYQQILGQGPKLLIQFQNNGVVDDSQLPKDRFSAERLKGVDSTLKIQPAKLEDSAVYLCASIGTGALDGYTFGSGTRLTVV.

The V call is TRBV9, the J call TRBJ1-2; no definite D call. V lost 4 bases to trimming and J lost 4 bases, with 14 bases between them. Germline V gene sequence: CDR1 SGDLS, CDR2 YYNGEE. CDR3 length: 14 amino acids. Here the CDR3 reads CASSPGGGLYGYTF. CDR3 nucleotides: TGTGCCAGCAGCCCAGGTGGCGGACTCTATGGCTACACCTTC.

This chain links TRBV19 with TRBJ1-5; 8 nucleotides line up with TRBD1. With V trimmed by 8 bases and J by 0 bases, 3 bases remained unmatched. Germline CDR1 reads LNHDA; CDR2 reads SQIVND (reference sequence). CDR3 length: 14 amino acids. CDR3 DNA sequence: TGTGCCAGTGGGGACAGGCATAGCAATCAGCCCCAGCATTTT. The encoded protein is CASGDRHSNQPQHF.

The chain uses TRBV19 and TRBJ2-6; the D gene is possibly TRBD1 (6 bases). This CDR3 has 17 residues. The V end lost 6 bases, the J end lost 0 bases, and 15 bases lay between the germline ends. CDR1 is LNHDA and CDR2 is SQIVND in the germline V gene (reference sequence). For the CDR3, the DNA is TGTGCCAGTAGACCCGGGACACCGGGCTCTGGGGCCAACGTCCTGACTTTC. It is translated as CASRPGTPGSGANVLTF.

A remark on this clone: A much more abundant neighbour one base away suggests this may be a read error. This chain connects TRBV5-5 to TRBJ2-7; D remains unclear. V lost 3 bases, J lost 0 bases, and 1 base lay in between. The CDR3 has 11 amino acids. In germline, CDR1 is SGHKS, CDR2 YYEKEE (reference sequence). CDR3 in amino acids: CASSSSYEQYF. The CDR3 DNA follows: TGTGCCAGCAGCTCCTCCTACGAGCAGTACTTC. Full variable domain (outside the CDR3, taken from reference TRBV5-5 and TRBJ2-7): DAGVTQSPTHLIKTRGQQVTLRCSPISGHKSVSWYQQVLGQGPQFIFQYYEKEERGRGNFPDRFSARQFPNYSSELNVNALLLGDSALYLCASSSSYEQYFGPGTRLTVT.

The genes are TRBV19 and TRBJ2-7; D gene uncertain. Between the trimmed V and J ends, which lost 3 bases and 2 bases, there was a span of 8 bases. Per germline, CDR1 LNHDA and CDR2 SQIVND (reference sequence). The CDR3 extends over 13 amino acids. The CDR3 loop reads CASSIGSAYEQYF. CDR3 DNA sequence: TGTGCCAGTAGTATTGGTTCTGCCTACGAGCAGTACTTC. The variable domain in full, completed from reference TRBV19 and TRBJ2-7, reads DGGITQSPKYLFRKEGQNVTLSCEQNLNHDAMYWYRQDPGQGLRLIYYSQIVNDFQKGDIAEGYSVSREKKESFPLTVTSAQKNPTAFYLCASSIGSAYEQYFGPGTRLTVT.

For this clone: One junction end does not reproduce the germline sequence, and a read error may be involved. This chain joins TRBV28 and TRBJ2-7; D remains ambiguous. This CDR3 contains 11 residues. CDR1 is MDHEN, CDR2 SYDVKM, per germline. The CDR3 sequence: CASNNWYGQYF. The CDR3 nucleotides read TGTGCCAGCAATAACTGGTACGGGCAGTACTTC. Looking up the rest from reference TRBV28 and TRBJ2-7 gives the full variable domain: DVKVTQSSRYLVKRTGEKVFLECVQDMDHENMFWYRQDPGLGLRLIYFSYDVKMKEKGDIPEGYSVSREKKERFSLILESASTNQTSMYLCASNNWYGQYFGPGTRLTVT.

The V call is TRBV7-3, the J call TRBJ2-1; 7 positions match TRBD1. The germline V gene has CDR1 SGHTA and CDR2 FQGTGA. The junction had 10 bases not matched to a gene; V was cut back by 5 bases and J by 6 bases. The CDR3 consists of 15 residues. As DNA, the CDR3 is TGTGCCAGCAGCCCTCCGGGACAGACGTCCAATGAGCAGTTCTTC. It yields the protein CASSPPGQTSNEQFF.

This clone was observed once. The chain recombines TRBV25-1 with TRBJ2-7, with D perhaps TRBD2 (5 bases). V shed 8 bases and J shed 3 bases, with 23 bases lying between them. This CDR3 region has 16 residues. Germline CDR1 MGHDK, CDR2 SYGVNS. The CDR3, as DNA: TGTGCCAGCCCCCCTCTCCAGGACTTCCTCTTCTACGAGCAGTACTTC. Amino acid sequence: CASPPLQDFLFYEQYF.

The chain carries TRBV11-2 and TRBJ2-7; D call uncertain. The V gene's germline CDR1 is SGHAT and CDR2 FQNNGV. The ends were cut back, 1 base at V and 4 bases at J, with 5 bases in the middle. This CDR3 is built from 12 residues. Here the CDR3 DNA reads TGTGCCAGCAGCTTAGTGGGGTACGAGCAGTACTTC. Its protein is CASSLVGYEQYF.